Each of the 22 T cell receptor beta chains below was sequenced from the same sample in a study of T cell responses to AZD1222 COVID-19 vaccine. This table comes from immunoSEQ multiplex PCR, and its TCRdb copy is limited to in-frame clones, with some not included. Here the sample spans 200,000 to 250,000 clones, about 94% being singletons. The sample here was peripheral blood, taken 28 days after the second dose of the MenACWY control vaccine. The receptors were sampled from an adult who received the MenACWY meningococcal vaccine as a control.

This rearrangement joins TRBV28 to TRBJ2-7; a possible D gene is TRBD1 (5 bases). Germline CDR1 MDHEN, CDR2 SYDVKM. The CDR3 is 14 amino acids. The V gene lost 4 bases and the J gene lost 3 bases, with 13 bases spanning the gap. The CDR3: CASSSTTANYEQYF. CDR3 nucleotides: TGTGCCAGCAGTTCGACGACAGCAAACTACGAGCAGTACTTC.

The chain has TRBV19 and TRBJ1-4; D gene uncertain. Trimming stripped 4 bases from V and 7 bases from J, with 10 bases between. The germline CDR1 and CDR2 sequences are LNHDA and SQIVND (reference sequence). This CDR3 has 13 residues. CDR3 residues: CASSTRGIEKLFF. In DNA, the CDR3 is TGTGCCAGTAGTACGCGGGGAATTGAAAAACTGTTTTTT.

The count of this clone is one. The same CDR3 also results from other DNA sequences found in this sample. V usage is TRBV6-5 and J usage is TRBJ2-7; no clear D gene. V lost 4 bases, J lost 4 bases, and 8 bases lay in between. This CDR3 comprises 12 residues. Per germline, CDR1 MNHEY and CDR2 SVGAGI. The CDR3 sequence: CASSSGLYEQYF. CDR3 nucleotides: TGTGCCAGCAGTTCAGGTCTTTACGAGCAGTACTTC.

This chain uses TRBV19 with TRBJ1-4; the D is unclear. CDR1 is LNHDA, CDR2 SQIVND, per germline (reference sequence). The CDR3 covers 15 residues. The V gene lost 3 bases and the J gene lost 5 bases, with 13 bases spanning the gap. The CDR3, as DNA: TGTGCCAGTAGTATTGAGATCGCACGGAATGAAAAACTGTTTTTT. Translated: CASSIEIARNEKLFF. Complete variable domain (other parts from reference TRBV19 and TRBJ1-4): DGGITQSPKYLFRKEGQNVTLSCEQNLNHDAMYWYRQDPGQGLRLIYYSQIVNDFQKGDIAEGYSVSREKKESFPLTVTSAQKNPTAFYLCASSIEIARNEKLFFGSGTQLSVL.

V is TRBV4-2 and J is TRBJ2-7, with D perhaps TRBD2 (5 bases). CDR3 length: 14 amino acids. CDR1 and CDR2 from the germline V gene are LGHNA and YNFKEQ. V lost 1 base and J lost 2, with 9 bases in between. CDR3 sequence reads: CASSQGHGAYEQYF. The CDR3 DNA reads TGTGCCAGCAGCCAAGGTCACGGGGCCTACGAGCAGTACTTC.

The chain uses TRBV5-5 and TRBJ2-1, with no clear D. There are 14 residues in the CDR3. The germline V and J ends were trimmed by 0 bases and 7 bases, with 11 bases remaining between them. Germline V CDR1 and CDR2: SGHKS, YYEKEE (reference sequence). As DNA, the CDR3 is TGTGCCAGCAGCTTGGAGGTCCGGTCGAATGAGCAGTTCTTC. Residues: CASSLEVRSNEQFF. Together with reference TRBV5-5 and TRBJ2-1, the CDR3 gives the full variable domain: DAGVTQSPTHLIKTRGQQVTLRCSPISGHKSVSWYQQVLGQGPQFIFQYYEKEERGRGNFPDRFSARQFPNYSSELNVNALLLGDSALYLCASSLEVRSNEQFFGPGTRLTVL.

The chain carries TRBV6-6 and TRBJ1-6, with no clear D. The germline V and J ends were trimmed by 6 bases and 10 bases, with 16 bases remaining between them. The CDR3 consists of 14 residues. In germline, CDR1 is MNHNY, CDR2 SVGAGI (reference sequence). The DNA of the CDR3 is TGTGCCAGCAGCAACATGGGTCAGCCCTCACCCCTCCACTTT. It specifies CASSNMGQPSPLHF.

The J gene is TRBJ1-4, the V gene TRBV5-1; D uncertain. Germline CDR1 and CDR2: SGHRS and YFSETQ. V was trimmed by 0 bases and J by 7 bases, leaving 16 bases between them. CDR3 length: 16 amino acids. CDR3 residues: CASSLGVGWSLEKLFF. The CDR3 DNA reads as TGCGCCAGCAGCTTGGGTGTCGGCTGGTCGCTTGAAAAACTGTTTTTT.

This clone was seen just once. The junction departs from the called germline gene at one end, perhaps through a read error. The chain carries TRBV9 and TRBJ2-7; TRBD1 matches at 7 bases. Germline V gene sequence: CDR1 SGDLS, CDR2 YYNGEE. The CDR3 consists of 15 residues. CDR3 region: CTRQGNPNPTYEQYF. The CDR3 DNA follows: TGTACCAGACAGGGAAACCCTAACCCCACCTACGAGCAGTACTTC.

V usage is TRBV4-3 and J usage is TRBJ1-6; weak D call: TRBD1 (5 bases). Between the trimmed V and J ends, which lost 2 bases and 2 bases, there was a span of 7 bases. Germline assignment: CDR1 LGHNA and CDR2 YSLEER. This CDR3 spans 15 amino acids. The CDR3, as DNA: TGCGCCAGCAGCCAAACGACAGCCTATAATTCACCCCTCCACTTT. It is translated as CASSQTTAYNSPLHF.

The sample holds one count of this clone. The chain is built from TRBV29-1 and TRBJ1-1; 9 bases match TRBD1. The CDR3 spans 15 residues. With V trimmed by 4 bases and J by 1 base, 7 bases remained unmatched. From germline, CDR1 is SQVTM and CDR2 ANQGSEA. CDR3 in amino acids: CSVVSGTGPNTEAFF. Written as DNA, the CDR3 is TGCAGCGTTGTATCCGGGACAGGGCCGAACACTGAAGCTTTCTTT.

The J gene is TRBJ2-1, the V gene TRBV12-2. TRBV12-2 is flagged as a pseudogene. The length of the CDR3 is 14 residues. For the CDR3, the DNA is TGTGCAAGTCGCTTAATTACCCCCCACAATGAGCAGTTCTTC. Its translation: CASRLITPHNEQFF.

The CDR3 nucleotides read TGTGCCAGCAGCTTAGAAAGGCCAACCGGGGAGCTGTTTTTT. It codes for CASSLERPTGELFF. The chain has TRBV7-8 and TRBJ2-2; D remains ambiguous. This CDR3 is built from 14 residues. With 1 base removed from V and 5 bases from J, the gap between germline ends came to 8 bases. CDR1 is SGHVS and CDR2 is FQNEAQ in the germline V gene.

The J gene is TRBJ1-3, the V gene TRBV5-1, with 10 bases matching TRBD1. Germline V lookup: CDR1 SGHRS, CDR2 YFSETQ. V shed 0 bases and J 4 bases; nucleotides not matched to a gene: 1. CDR3 length equals 15 residues. This CDR3 is CASSLGQGAGNTIYF. The DNA of the CDR3 is TGCGCCAGCAGCTTGGGACAGGGGGCCGGAAACACCATATATTTT. Full variable domain (remainder filled in from reference TRBV5-1 and TRBJ1-3): KAGVTQTPRYLIKTRGQQVTLSCSPISGHRSVSWYQQTPGQGLQFLFEYFSETQRNKGNFPGRFSGRQFSNSRSEMNVSTLELGDSALYLCASSLGQGAGNTIYFGEGSWLTVV.

This clone was counted a single time. The J gene is TRBJ1-1, the V gene TRBV5-1; perhaps TRBD1 as D (5 bases). The CDR3 is 15 residues long. V lost 4 bases, J lost 1 base, and 14 bases lay in between. Per germline, CDR1 SGHRS and CDR2 YFSETQ. The CDR3 region is CASSGTQVPNTEAFF. CDR3 DNA: TGCGCCAGCAGCGGAACACAGGTCCCGAACACTGAAGCTTTCTTT.

The chain employs TRBV4-1 and TRBJ2-3; 13 nucleotides line up with TRBD2. The CDR3 runs to 16 residues. Looked up from germline, CDR1 is MGHRA and CDR2 is YSYEKL. The V and J ends lost 0 bases and 6 bases, in that order; junction bases with no gene match: 3. CDR3 in amino acids: CASSQEGLAGVDTQYF. CDR3 in DNA: TGCGCCAGCAGCCAAGAAGGACTAGCGGGAGTGGATACGCAGTATTTT.

The rearrangement joins TRBV4-2 to TRBJ2-7; D is perhaps TRBD1 (5 bases). V lost 4 bases and J lost 3, with 13 bases in between. This CDR3 comprises 14 residues. The germline gives CDR1 LGHNA, CDR2 YNFKEQ. CDR3: CASSPDPRDYEQYF. DNA of the CDR3: TGTGCCAGCAGCCCCGACCCCAGGGACTACGAGCAGTACTTC.

The genes are TRBV28 and TRBJ1-5; TRBD1 agrees at 9 bases. V dropped 5 bases and J dropped 5; count of bases not matched to a gene: 1. The germline CDR1 and CDR2 sequences are MDHEN and SYDVKM. This CDR3 spans 13 amino acids. The CDR3 bases are TGTGCCAGCAGTAACAGGGGGCATCAGCCCCAGCATTTT. This gives the protein CASSNRGHQPQHF.

Concerning this clone: The sample contains more than one DNA sequence encoding this CDR3. The V gene is TRBV28, the J gene TRBJ1-5, with D hard to call. CDR3 length: 11 residues. Germline V gives CDR1 MDHEN, CDR2 SYDVKM. Trimming removed 2 bases at V and 4 bases at J, with 0 bases between. In nucleotides, the CDR3 is TGTGCCAGCAGTTTAAATCAGCCCCAGCATTTT. Its translation is CASSLNQPQHF. Combining the CDR3 with reference TRBV28 and TRBJ1-5 gives the whole variable domain DVKVTQSSRYLVKRTGEKVFLECVQDMDHENMFWYRQDPGLGLRLIYFSYDVKMKEKGDIPEGYSVSREKKERFSLILESASTNQTSMYLCASSLNQPQHFGDGTRLSIL.

V is TRBV7-3 and J is TRBJ2-7, with TRBD1 identical over 9 bases. The CDR3 has 13 residues. Losses at the gene ends were 5 bases for V and 5 bases for J; bases not matched to a gene: 4. Germline assignment: CDR1 SGHTA and CDR2 FQGTGA. CDR3 in amino acids: CASSPDRGDEQYF. In nucleotides, the CDR3 is TGTGCCAGCAGCCCGGACAGGGGTGACGAGCAGTACTTC.

The chain recombines TRBV21-1 with TRBJ2-1; the table's D call TRBD2 went unverified against the DNA. TRBV21-1 is a documented pseudogene. The CDR3 extends over 17 amino acids. The CDR3 DNA is TGTGCCAGCAGCAAATACCGGACTAGCGCGTACTACAATGAGCAGTTCTTC. Its protein is CASSKYRTSAYYNEQFF.

The chain carries TRBV19 and TRBJ2-3, with D tentatively TRBD1 (5 bases). The CDR3 runs 14 residues. Germline V lookup: CDR1 LNHDA, CDR2 SQIVND (reference sequence). Trimming took 3 bases from V and 6 from J, leaving 13 bases between them. The CDR3: CASSIGAASDTQYF. The CDR3, as DNA: TGTGCCAGTAGTATTGGGGCCGCTTCGGATACGCAGTATTTT. The entire variable domain, with the rest obtained from reference TRBV19 and TRBJ2-3, is as follows: DGGITQSPKYLFRKEGQNVTLSCEQNLNHDAMYWYRQDPGQGLRLIYYSQIVNDFQKGDIAEGYSVSREKKESFPLTVTSAQKNPTAFYLCASSIGAASDTQYFGPGTRLTVL.